The 26 T cell receptor beta chains given below trace back to one sample, sequenced in a study of blood T cell repertoires in COVID-19. TCRdb's copy holds only in-frame clones and misses some; the assay was immunoSEQ multiplex PCR. This sample carries approximately 40,000 clones, 88% of them seen once, and the ten largest clones take around 2.5%. Material for sequencing was peripheral blood. The receptor set was obtained from a human donor in a cohort sampled during active COVID-19.

The rearrangement joins TRBV27 to TRBJ1-1; TRBD1 agrees at 7 bases. This CDR3 contains 16 residues. After removal of 4 bases from V and 4 bases from J, the junction contained 12 bases not matched to a gene. Germline CDR1 MNHEY, CDR2 SMNVEV (reference sequence). The CDR3 region has the DNA TGTGCCAGCAGTTCACCTCGGACAGGAAGGGGCACTGAAGCTTTCTTT. It encodes CASSSPRTGRGTEAFF.

This clone came up a few times. This chain uses TRBV7-9 with TRBJ1-6, with D possibly being TRBD1 (5 bases). This CDR3 is built from 14 residues. The ends were cut back, 1 base at V and 5 bases at J, with 6 bases in the middle. Germline CDR1 and CDR2: SEHNR and FQNEAQ (reference sequence). CDR3 region: CASSLGQNNSPLHF. CDR3 bases: TGTGCCAGCAGCTTAGGACAGAATAATTCACCCCTCCACTTT.

This clone was seen only once. This sequence joins TRBV7-8 and TRBJ2-7; 9 positions match TRBD1. Germline CDR1 reads SGHVS; CDR2 reads FQNEAQ. With 5 bases clipped from V and 4 bases from J, the junction kept 9 bases outside the gene matches. This CDR3 comprises 15 residues. CDR3 in amino acids: CASSLTGGNIYEQYF. CDR3 nucleotides: TGTGCCAGCAGCCTGACAGGGGGGAACATATACGAGCAGTACTTC.

The V gene is TRBV12-3 or TRBV12-4, the J gene TRBJ1-1; D is unclear. The CDR3 loop spans 12 amino acids. Between the trimmed V and J ends, which lost 6 bases and 1 base, there was a span of 6 bases. This CDR3 is CASREGNTEAFF. CDR3 nucleotides: TGTGCCAGCAGAGAGGGGAACACTGAAGCTTTCTTT.

The chain couples TRBV4-2 to TRBJ2-2; TRBD2 might be the D (5 bases). The germline V gene has CDR1 LGHNA and CDR2 YNFKEQ. Trimming cost V 1 base and J 4 bases, with 13 bases left between them. This CDR3 region has 16 residues. This CDR3 is CASSQGTGIGTGELFF. As DNA, the CDR3 is TGTGCCAGCAGCCAAGGGACTGGCATAGGCACCGGGGAGCTGTTTTTT.

The V call is TRBV7-9, the J call TRBJ2-3; TRBD1 matches at 7 bases. CDR1 SEHNR and CDR2 FQNEAQ come from the germline V gene (reference sequence). The CDR3 consists of 15 residues. Trimming at V came to 6 bases and at J to 2 bases, leaving 8 bases not matched to a gene. Here the CDR3 reads CASSFNRGNTDTQYF. The CDR3 DNA is TGTGCCAGCAGTTTTAACAGGGGAAACACAGATACGCAGTATTTT. The entire variable domain, with the rest obtained from reference TRBV7-9 and TRBJ2-3, is as follows: DTGVSQNPRHKITKRGQNVTFRCDPISEHNRLYWYRQTLGQGPEFLTYFQNEAQLEKSRLLSDRFSAERPKGSFSTLEIQRTEQGDSAMYLCASSFNRGNTDTQYFGPGTRLTVL.

This sequence joins TRBV29-1 and TRBJ1-1; TRBD1 is a possible D gene (6 bases). The germline V gene encodes CDR1 SQVTM and CDR2 ANQGSEA. Trimming removed 8 bases at V and 7 bases at J, with 17 bases between. The CDR3 is made up of 12 amino acids. The CDR3: CSTAGGLGEAFF. The CDR3, as DNA: TGCAGCACCGCCGGGGGGCTTGGTGAAGCTTTCTTT. Based on the CDR3 plus reference TRBV29-1 and TRBJ1-1, the full variable domain is SAVISQKPSRDICQRGTSLTIQCQVDSQVTMMFWYRQQPGQSLTLIATANQGSEATYESGFVIDKFPISRPNLTFSTLTVSNMSPEDSSIYLCSTAGGLGEAFFGQGTRLTVV.

The chain links TRBV19 to TRBJ2-7, with 9 bases aligning to TRBD1. The V gene's germline CDR1 is LNHDA and CDR2 SQIVND (reference sequence). V lost 1 base, J lost 5 bases, and 6 bases stayed unmatched. The CDR3 consists of 15 residues. The CDR3: CASSIGGTGLNEQYF. As DNA, the CDR3 is TGTGCCAGTAGTATAGGAGGGACAGGGCTTAACGAGCAGTACTTC.

J is TRBJ1-1 and V is TRBV5-4; 7 bases map to TRBD1. The CDR3 covers 14 residues. The V gene's germline CDR1 is SGHNT and CDR2 YYREEE (reference sequence). V lost 2 bases and J lost 5; bases outside the gene matches: 6. The CDR3 loop is CASSFQGGGTEAFF. The DNA for the CDR3 is TGTGCCAGCAGCTTTCAGGGGGGTGGGACTGAAGCTTTCTTT.

This clone was detected once. The V gene is TRBV19, the J gene TRBJ2-3; a weak D match, TRBD1 (5 bases). V lost 1 base and J lost 7, with 15 bases in between. The CDR3 sequence is 15 residues long. CDR1 and CDR2 from the germline V gene are LNHDA and SQIVND (reference sequence). CDR3 nucleotides: TGTGCCAGTAGTATAGTCCAGGGTGACCCCAATACGCAGTATTTT. Translation: CASSIVQGDPNTQYF. Drawing the rest from reference TRBV19 and TRBJ2-3, the complete variable domain is DGGITQSPKYLFRKEGQNVTLSCEQNLNHDAMYWYRQDPGQGLRLIYYSQIVNDFQKGDIAEGYSVSREKKESFPLTVTSAQKNPTAFYLCASSIVQGDPNTQYFGPGTRLTVL.

The CDR3 here is CASSLRGSQANEQFF. Written as DNA, the CDR3 is TGTGCCAGCAGCTTAAGAGGCTCCCAAGCCAATGAGCAGTTCTTC. This chain joins TRBV7-3 and TRBJ2-1, with unresolved D. The CDR3 covers 15 residues. The germline V gene encodes CDR1 SGHTA and CDR2 FQGTGA. The germline V and J ends were trimmed by 1 base and 6 bases, with 13 bases remaining between them.

This rearrangement joins TRBV9 to TRBJ1-1; D possibly corresponds to TRBD1 (6 bases). Germline-derived CDR1 and CDR2 are SGDLS and YYNGEE. The CDR3 consists of 14 residues. The V end lost 4 bases, the J end lost 1 base, and 11 bases lay between the germline ends. CDR3 sequence: CASSRGGANTEAFF. The CDR3 DNA sequence: TGTGCCAGCAGCCGAGGGGGGGCGAACACTGAAGCTTTCTTT.

The chain employs TRBV9 and TRBJ2-3, with 8 nucleotides matching TRBD2. The CDR3 extends over 17 amino acids. Germline-derived CDR1 and CDR2 are SGDLS and YYNGEE. After removal of 4 bases from V and 2 bases from J, the junction contained 12 bases not matched to a gene. CDR3 coding DNA: TGTGCCAGCAGCCTACCGAGTAGCGGGGCCCCCACAGATACGCAGTATTTT. It yields the protein CASSLPSSGAPTDTQYF. Full variable domain (missing parts from reference TRBV9 and TRBJ2-3): DSGVTQTPKHLITATGQRVTLRCSPRSGDLSVYWYQQSLDQGLQFLIQYYNGEERAKGNILERFSAQQFPDLHSELNLSSLELGDSALYFCASSLPSSGAPTDTQYFGPGTRLTVL.

V usage is TRBV3-1 (or the pseudogene TRBV3-2) and J usage is TRBJ1-3, with TRBD1 matching 9 bases. This CDR3 has 15 residues. Germline V lookup: CDR1 LGHDT, CDR2 YNNKEL (reference sequence). V lost 1 base and J lost 4; bases outside the gene matches: 2. The CDR3 is CASSQGQGGGNTIYF. As DNA, the CDR3 is TGTGCCAGCAGCCAAGGACAGGGGGGGGGAAACACCATATATTTT.

The chain recombines TRBV5-4 with TRBJ2-7; 9 nucleotides line up with TRBD1. CDR1 and CDR2 from the germline V gene are SGHNT and YYREEE (reference sequence). The CDR3 consists of 14 residues. Germline trimming cut 3 bases from V and 6 bases from J; bases unmatched to any gene: 7. DNA for the CDR3: TGTGCCAGCAGCTGGACAGGGGCGGAGGGCGAGCAGTACTTC. It specifies CASSWTGAEGEQYF.

This clone was counted a single time. The V and J genes are TRBV9 and TRBJ2-7; no clear D. This CDR3 region has 14 residues. Germline loops: CDR1 SGDLS, CDR2 YYNGEE. V shed 4 bases and J shed 0 bases, with 11 bases lying between them. The CDR3 is CASSKVAGSYEQYF. The CDR3 region has the DNA TGTGCCAGCAGCAAAGTGGCAGGCTCCTACGAGCAGTACTTC.

A note on this clone: One end of the junction varies from germline; a read error may be responsible. The V and J genes are TRBV5-4 and TRBJ1-1, with 7 nucleotides matching TRBD1. The CDR3 loop spans 13 amino acids. The germline V gene encodes CDR1 SGHNT and CDR2 YYREEE (reference sequence). For the CDR3, the DNA is TGTGCCAGCAGCCCAAACCCCGGGACAGCCTCTAGCTTT. Translating gives CASSPNPGTASSF. Full variable domain (rest looked up from reference TRBV5-4 and TRBJ1-1): ETGVTQSPTHLIKTRGQQVTLRCSSQSGHNTVSWYQQALGQGPQFIFQYYREEENGRGNFPPRFSGLQFPNYSSELNVNALELDDSALYLCASSPNPGTASSFGQGTRLTVV.

The chain uses TRBV27 and TRBJ2-7, with 7 bases fitting TRBD2. V shed 4 bases and J 2 bases; nucleotides not matched to a gene: 5. CDR1 and CDR2 (germline): MNHEY, SMNVEV (reference sequence). This CDR3 comprises 14 residues. CDR3 sequence: CASSWAGDAYEQYF. The CDR3 DNA reads TGTGCCAGCAGTTGGGCGGGGGACGCCTACGAGCAGTACTTC.

This chain uses TRBV4-1 with TRBJ2-2; 7 bases are shared with TRBD1. This CDR3 spans 15 amino acids. J lost 4 bases, V lost 4 bases, and 6 bases had no gene match. Germline lookup yields CDR1 MGHRA and CDR2 YSYEKL. This CDR3 reads CASSPLDRTTGELFF. The CDR3 DNA is TGCGCCAGCAGCCCCTTGGACAGGACCACCGGGGAGCTGTTTTTT.

The table lists this clone with a count of one. At the DNA level, this CDR3 is encoded by other sequences in the same sample as well. The gene calls are TRBV28 and TRBJ1-2; D might be TRBD1 (5 bases). This CDR3 has 12 amino acids. CDR1 and CDR2 (germline): MDHEN, SYDVKM. Trimming removed 5 bases from V and 4 bases from J, with 8 bases in between. The CDR3 nucleotides are TGTGCCAGCAGTGAAGGGGCCTATGGCTACACCTTC. Its protein is CASSEGAYGYTF.

The table lists this clone with a few counts. The J gene is TRBJ2-2, the V gene TRBV10-2, with D unclear. V was clipped by 6 bases and J by 0 bases, with 11 bases between them. This CDR3 comprises 15 residues. The germline CDR1 and CDR2 sequences are WSHSY and SAAADI. The CDR3: CASSPGHTNTGELFF. The CDR3 nucleotides are TGCGCCAGCAGCCCTGGCCATACGAACACCGGGGAGCTGTTTTTT.

The CDR3 sequence is CASSIDPLGTGGSWETQYF. CDR3 in DNA: TGTGCCAGTAGTATAGATCCCCTCGGGACAGGGGGCAGCTGGGAGACCCAGTACTTC. The chain uses TRBV19 and TRBJ2-5; 12 bases are a match to TRBD1. The CDR3 has 19 residues. Looked up from germline, CDR1 is LNHDA and CDR2 is SQIVND (reference sequence). Unmatched junction bases numbered 13, after V lost 0 bases and J lost 5 bases.

The chain employs TRBV14 and TRBJ1-2; 10 nucleotides agree with TRBD1. Germline CDR1 is SGHDN and CDR2 is FVKESK. V shed 0 bases, J shed 8 bases, and the junction held 6 bases outside the gene matches. This CDR3 has 15 amino acids. CDR3 DNA sequence: TGTGCCAGCAGCCAAGAGGGGACAGGGGCAGAGGGCTACACCTTC. Residues: CASSQEGTGAEGYTF.

The V gene is TRBV7-8, the J gene TRBJ2-7; 7 bases fit TRBD1. This CDR3 comprises 12 residues. The germline CDR1 and CDR2 sequences are SGHVS and FQNEAQ. The trim removed 5 bases at V and 6 bases at J, leaving 4 bases unmatched. CDR3 coding DNA: TGTGCCAGCAGCGAGACAGGGCTCGAGCAGTACTTC. Its translation is CASSETGLEQYF.

The chain links TRBV6-2 or TRBV6-3 to TRBJ2-3; 9 positions agree with TRBD2. The germline V gene has CDR1 MNHEY and CDR2 SVGEGT. The CDR3 totals 18 residues. The V and J ends lost 2 bases and 1 base, in that order; junction bases with no gene match: 10. The CDR3 here is CASSYVPGAGGRTDTQYF. The CDR3 nucleotides are TGTGCCAGCAGTTACGTACCGGGGGCGGGGGGGCGCACAGATACGCAGTATTTT.

The chain is built from TRBV19 and TRBJ1-5; D not resolved. V lost 5 bases, J lost 5 bases, and 7 bases lay in between. This CDR3 spans 12 amino acids. Germline loops: CDR1 LNHDA, CDR2 SQIVND (reference sequence). The CDR3 loop is CASSLIDQPQHF. DNA for the CDR3: TGTGCCAGTAGTTTAATAGATCAGCCCCAGCATTTT. Combining the CDR3 with reference TRBV19 and TRBJ1-5 gives the whole variable domain DGGITQSPKYLFRKEGQNVTLSCEQNLNHDAMYWYRQDPGQGLRLIYYSQIVNDFQKGDIAEGYSVSREKKESFPLTVTSAQKNPTAFYLCASSLIDQPQHFGDGTRLSIL.